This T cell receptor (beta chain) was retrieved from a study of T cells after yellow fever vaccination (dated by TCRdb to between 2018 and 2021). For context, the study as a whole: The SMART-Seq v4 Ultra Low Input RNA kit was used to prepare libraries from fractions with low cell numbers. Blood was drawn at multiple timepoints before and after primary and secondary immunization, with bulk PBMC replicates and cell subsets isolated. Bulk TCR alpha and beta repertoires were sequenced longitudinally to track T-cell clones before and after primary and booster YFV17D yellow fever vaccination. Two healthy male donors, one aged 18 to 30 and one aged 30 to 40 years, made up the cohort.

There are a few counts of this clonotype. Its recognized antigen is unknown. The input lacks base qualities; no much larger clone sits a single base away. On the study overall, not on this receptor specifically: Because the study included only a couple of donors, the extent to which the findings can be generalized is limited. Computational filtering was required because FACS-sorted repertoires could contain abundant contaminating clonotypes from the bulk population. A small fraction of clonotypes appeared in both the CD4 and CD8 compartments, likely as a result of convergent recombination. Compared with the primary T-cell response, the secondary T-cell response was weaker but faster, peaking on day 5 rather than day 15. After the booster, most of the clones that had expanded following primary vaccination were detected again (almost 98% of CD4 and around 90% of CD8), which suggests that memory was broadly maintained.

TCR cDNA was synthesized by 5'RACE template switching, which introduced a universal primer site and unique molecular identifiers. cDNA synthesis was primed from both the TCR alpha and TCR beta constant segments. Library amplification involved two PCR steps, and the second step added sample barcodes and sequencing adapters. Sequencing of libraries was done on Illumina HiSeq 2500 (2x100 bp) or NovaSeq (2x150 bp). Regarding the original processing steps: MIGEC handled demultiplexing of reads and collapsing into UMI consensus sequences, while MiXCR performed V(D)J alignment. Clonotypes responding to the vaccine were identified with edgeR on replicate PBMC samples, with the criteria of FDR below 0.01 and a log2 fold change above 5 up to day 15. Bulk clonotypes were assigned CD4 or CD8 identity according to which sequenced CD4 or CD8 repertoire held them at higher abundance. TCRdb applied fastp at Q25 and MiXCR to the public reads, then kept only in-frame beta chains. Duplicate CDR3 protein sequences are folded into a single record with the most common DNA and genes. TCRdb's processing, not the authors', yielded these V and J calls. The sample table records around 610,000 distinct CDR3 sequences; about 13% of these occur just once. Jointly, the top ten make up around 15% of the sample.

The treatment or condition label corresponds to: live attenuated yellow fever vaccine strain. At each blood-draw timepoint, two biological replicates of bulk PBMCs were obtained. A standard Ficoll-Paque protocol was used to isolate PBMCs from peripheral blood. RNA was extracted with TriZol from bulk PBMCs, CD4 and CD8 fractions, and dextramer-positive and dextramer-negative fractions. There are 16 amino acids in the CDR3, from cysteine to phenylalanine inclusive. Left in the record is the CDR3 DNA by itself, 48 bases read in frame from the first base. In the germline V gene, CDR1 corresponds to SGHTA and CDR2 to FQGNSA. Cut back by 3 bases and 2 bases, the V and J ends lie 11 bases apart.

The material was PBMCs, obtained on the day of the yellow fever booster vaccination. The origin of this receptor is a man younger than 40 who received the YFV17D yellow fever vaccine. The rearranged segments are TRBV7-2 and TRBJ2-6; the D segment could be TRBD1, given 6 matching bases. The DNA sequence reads TGTGCCAGCAGCTTTGCTAGGGGGACTGGGGCCAACGTCCTGACTTTC. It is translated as CASSFARGTGANVLTF.